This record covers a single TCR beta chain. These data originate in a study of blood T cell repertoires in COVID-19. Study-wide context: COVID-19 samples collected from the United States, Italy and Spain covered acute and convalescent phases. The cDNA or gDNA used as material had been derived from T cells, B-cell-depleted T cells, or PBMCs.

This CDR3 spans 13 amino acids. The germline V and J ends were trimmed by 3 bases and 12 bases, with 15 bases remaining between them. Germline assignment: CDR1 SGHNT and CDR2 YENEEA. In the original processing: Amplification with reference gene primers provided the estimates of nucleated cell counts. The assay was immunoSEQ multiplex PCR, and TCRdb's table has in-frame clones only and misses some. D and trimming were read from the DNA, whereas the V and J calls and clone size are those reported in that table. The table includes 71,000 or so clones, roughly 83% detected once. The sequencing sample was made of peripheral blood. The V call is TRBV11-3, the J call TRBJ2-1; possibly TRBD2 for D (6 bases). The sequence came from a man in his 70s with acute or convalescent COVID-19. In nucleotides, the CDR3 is TGTGCCAGCAGCTTCGCCTCGGGAGATGGGCAGTTCTTC. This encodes CASSFASGDGQFF.